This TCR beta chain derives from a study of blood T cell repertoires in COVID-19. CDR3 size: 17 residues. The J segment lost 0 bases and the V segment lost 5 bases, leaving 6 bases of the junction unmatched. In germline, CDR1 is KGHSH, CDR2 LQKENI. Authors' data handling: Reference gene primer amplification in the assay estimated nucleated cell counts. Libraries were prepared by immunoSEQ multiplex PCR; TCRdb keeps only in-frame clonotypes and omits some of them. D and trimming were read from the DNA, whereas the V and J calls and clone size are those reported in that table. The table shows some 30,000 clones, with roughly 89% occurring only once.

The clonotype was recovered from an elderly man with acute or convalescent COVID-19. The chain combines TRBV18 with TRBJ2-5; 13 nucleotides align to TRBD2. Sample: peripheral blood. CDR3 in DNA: TGTGCCAGCTCATCACTAGCGGGAGGGATAAACCAAGAGACCCAGTACTTC. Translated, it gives CASSSLAGGINQETQYF.